The present entry profiles one T cell receptor beta chain with its context. The antigen is undetermined. The entry originates in a study of CD8+ T cells in alopecia areata. RNA, once extracted, was reverse transcribed into cDNA for use as the sequencing template. Here immunoSEQ multiplex PCR was the method, and the copy in TCRdb shows in-frame clones only, minus some. The top ten clones hold under 5.5% of a sample with approximately 150,000 clones, around 54% of them seen once. PBMCs, the starting material, were the source of sorted CD4+ and CD8+ T cells. Findings and caveats of the study: Normal scalp showed lower clonality than lesional scalp, especially alopecia totalis/universalis. Sequencing of scalp samples also captures resident alphabeta T cells of normal skin. Patients shared TCRs less clearly than mice did, possibly for HLA-related reasons.

Sequencing was done on a sample of CD4+ T cells sorted from blood. The source is a human donor in good health.

The CDR3 sequence: CASSSTSGRKDTQYF. CDR3 DNA sequence: TGTGCCAGTAGTTCGACTAGCGGGAGAAAAGATACGCAGTATTTT. The chain couples TRBV19 to TRBJ2-3, with 12 bases that match TRBD2. Germline CDR1 reads LNHDA; CDR2 reads SQIVND (reference sequence). This CDR3 region has 15 residues. Germline trimming cut 5 bases from V and 5 bases from J; bases unmatched to any gene: 5.